Reported below is one T cell receptor beta chain. CDR1 is SGHRS, CDR2 YFSETQ, per germline. CDR3 length: 14 residues. The J segment lost 8 bases and the V segment lost 4 bases, leaving 6 bases of the junction unmatched. The sample comes from a study of blood T cell repertoires in COVID-19. Whole-study context: Acute and convalescent COVID-19 specimens originated in the United States, Italy and Spain.

TCRdb's table, derived via immunoSEQ multiplex PCR, lists solely in-frame clones and lacks some. The sample comprises a few hundred thousand clones, around 86% of which are singletons, and 8% to 13% rests with the top ten. The specimen sequenced was PBMCs or T cells enriched from blood (not recorded which). The TCR comes from a young woman who had recovered from COVID-19. This rearrangement joins TRBV5-1 to TRBJ1-4; the match to TRBD1 covers 9 bases. DNA for the CDR3: TGCGCCAGCAGCCCACAGGGGGCGGACGAAAAACTGTTTTTT. This encodes CASSPQGADEKLFF.